A selection of T cell receptor beta chains follows, all from one sample in a study of cytomegalovirus exposure and HLA in healthy donors. Assay used: immunoSEQ multiplex PCR; TCRdb lists only in-frame clones, some missing. The data show 150,000 to 200,000 clones, 65% to 85% seen once. Sequences were obtained from PBMCs. The receptors here all came from a girl aged 5 to 17 in good health and CMV-seropositive. Each CDR3 is given with its conserved first and last residue. Each record gives: CDR3 protein, clone size, CDR3 length, J gene, D gene, V gene. A D gene is named only where the DNA matches it firmly. Size is stated for part of the rows, as once, few or many counts, or as a class when the clone is expanded.

cdr3_aa: CASSLVPSPPDEQYF; clone_size: NA; cdr3_length: 15; j_call: TRBJ2-7; d_call: NA; v_call: TRBV7-9
cdr3_aa: CSVGTSTGTDTQYF; clone_size: NA; cdr3_length: 14; j_call: TRBJ2-3; d_call: NA; v_call: TRBV29-1
cdr3_aa: CASSHGQGASPQHF; clone_size: NA; cdr3_length: 14; j_call: TRBJ1-5; d_call: TRBD1; v_call: TRBV4-3
cdr3_aa: CASSLDMYEQYF; clone_size: NA; cdr3_length: 12; j_call: TRBJ2-7; d_call: NA; v_call: TRBV5-4
cdr3_aa: CASRSRTGNEKLFF; clone_size: NA; cdr3_length: 14; j_call: TRBJ1-4; d_call: TRBD1; v_call: TRBV6-1
cdr3_aa: CASSQSPRGQSEKLFF; clone_size: NA; cdr3_length: 16; j_call: TRBJ1-4; d_call: TRBD1; v_call: TRBV4-1
cdr3_aa: CAIRGTGALTNTIYF; clone_size: few; cdr3_length: 15; j_call: TRBJ1-3; d_call: NA; v_call: TRBV10-3
cdr3_aa: CASSSLPGGANVLTF; clone_size: NA; cdr3_length: 15; j_call: TRBJ2-6; d_call: NA; v_call: TRBV6-5
cdr3_aa: CASSVEGGIASNEQFF; clone_size: once; cdr3_length: 16; j_call: TRBJ2-1; d_call: NA; v_call: TRBV9
cdr3_aa: CAWSHSNTQYF; clone_size: NA; cdr3_length: 11; j_call: TRBJ2-4; d_call: NA; v_call: TRBV30
cdr3_aa: CASSYGPGELFF; clone_size: many; cdr3_length: 12; j_call: TRBJ2-2; d_call: NA; v_call: TRBV6-6
cdr3_aa: CASSLLPPGLAGRTQYF; clone_size: NA; cdr3_length: 17; j_call: TRBJ2-3; d_call: TRBD2; v_call: TRBV5-1
cdr3_aa: CASSQEKTGVYSGYTF; clone_size: NA; cdr3_length: 16; j_call: TRBJ1-2; d_call: TRBD1; v_call: TRBV4-3
cdr3_aa: CASSRAGGNTDTQYF; clone_size: few; cdr3_length: 15; j_call: TRBJ2-3; d_call: TRBD2; v_call: TRBV11-3
cdr3_aa: CASSAAGPWEKLFF; clone_size: NA; cdr3_length: 14; j_call: TRBJ1-4; d_call: NA; v_call: TRBV27
cdr3_aa: CAISGSGSSYEQYF; clone_size: few; cdr3_length: 14; j_call: TRBJ2-7; d_call: NA; v_call: TRBV10-3
cdr3_aa: CASSGYWTRPETQYF; clone_size: NA; cdr3_length: 15; j_call: TRBJ2-5; d_call: TRBD2; v_call: TRBV6-1
cdr3_aa: CASSQDWAGGYEQYF; clone_size: NA; cdr3_length: 15; j_call: TRBJ2-7; d_call: NA; v_call: TRBV4-2
cdr3_aa: CASSLDPGSGGEKLFF; clone_size: NA; cdr3_length: 16; j_call: TRBJ1-4; d_call: NA; v_call: TRBV5-4
cdr3_aa: CASSESTGETQYF; clone_size: NA; cdr3_length: 13; j_call: TRBJ2-5; d_call: TRBD1; v_call: TRBV10-1